Given below is one TCR beta chain in context. Its antigen is as yet unknown. TCRdb itself ran the 5' RACE reads through MiXCR, one entry per CDR3 protein. Of 200,000 to 300,000 distinct CDR3 sequences in the sample, approximately 12% are singletons; the top ten hold 4%. These data come from a study of identical twins. Whole-study findings and limits: Beta out-of-frame sequences showed weaker excess twin sharing. Invariant cells of the MAIT and iNKT types might have partly distorted the zero-insertion analyses.

This CDR3 has 15 residues. Germline CDR1 reads SGHTA; CDR2 reads FQGTGA. V was shortened by 5 bases and J by 5 bases, with 15 bases between the two germline ends. These sequences were also reported in another study, on yellow fever vaccine responses in identical twins.

The TCR originated in a woman aged 18 to 35 in good health. This chain connects TRBV7-3 to TRBJ2-2; D might be TRBD1 or TRBD2, each matching 5 bases. Input material: memory (CD45RO+) T cells sorted from blood. The chain's CDR3 is CASSPWGLGTGELFF. For the CDR3, the DNA is TGTGCCAGCAGCCCGTGGGGGTTGGGAACCGGGGAGCTGTTTTTT.